These 22 T cell receptor beta chains came from one sample sequenced in a study of blood T cell repertoires in COVID-19 (TCRdb year 2020). Receptor amplification or capture employed the immunoSEQ multiplex PCR assay. TCRdb re-hosts the immuneACCESS table, in-frame sequences only. Its copies lack some clones; in the studies checked, an unresolved V gene accounts for under half of them, and the cause for the rest is not known. Counted in this sample were 320,000 or so clones; about 88% of them appeared once. The ten top clones hold 1% of the sample. The sequenced sample was PBMCs or T cells enriched from blood (not recorded which). These receptors were collected from a woman younger than 45 who had recovered from COVID-19.

This chain connects TRBV6-5 to TRBJ2-7; 7 bases agree with TRBD2. Unmatched junction bases numbered 7, after V lost 6 bases and J lost 5 bases. Germline values: CDR1 MNHEY, CDR2 SVGAGI. This CDR3 is built from 13 residues. The CDR3, as DNA: TGTGCCAGCAGCCGACTAGCCCTAAACGAGCAGTACTTC. It is translated as CASSRLALNEQYF.

V and J are TRBV27 and TRBJ1-3; the match to TRBD1 covers 7 bases. After removal of 8 bases from V and 2 bases from J, the junction contained 6 bases not matched to a gene. Looked up from germline, CDR1 is MNHEY and CDR2 is SMNVEV (reference sequence). The CDR3 spans 14 residues. The CDR3 is CASGTTGAGNTIYF. CDR3 bases: TGTGCCAGCGGAACAACAGGGGCTGGAAACACCATATATTTT.

Points on this clone: A junction end diverges from the germline sequence, so it may reflect a read error. This rearrangement joins TRBV15 to TRBJ2-1; 9 bases agree with TRBD1. The germline V gene encodes CDR1 LNHNV and CDR2 YYDKDF (reference sequence). CDR3 size: 16 residues. For the CDR3, the DNA is TGTGCCACCGGCAGACGGACAGGGGTCTCCTACAATGAGCAGTTCTTC. It specifies CATGRRTGVSYNEQFF.

The V call is TRBV10-3, the J call TRBJ1-2; 7 bases match TRBD1. The germline V gene has CDR1 ENHRY and CDR2 SYGVKD. The CDR3 runs to 16 residues. V lost 2 bases and J lost 4; bases outside the gene matches: 10. CDR3 residues: CAISETRLQGVYGYTF. The CDR3 DNA is TGTGCCATCAGTGAGACGCGTTTGCAGGGGGTCTATGGCTACACCTTC.

The chain joins TRBV4-3 to TRBJ1-1; 8 positions match TRBD1. The CDR3 is 14 amino acids. V lost 3 bases and J lost 1; bases outside the gene matches: 1. The germline V gene encodes CDR1 LGHNA and CDR2 YSLEER. This chain's CDR3 is CASSQDRANTEAFF. The CDR3 bases are TGCGCCAGCAGCCAGGACAGGGCGAACACTGAAGCTTTCTTT.

In its sample, this clone was seen once. The rearrangement links TRBV15 to TRBJ1-4; no firm D call. The V end lost 5 bases, the J end lost 8 bases, and 18 bases lay between the germline ends. The CDR3 totals 15 residues. Germline CDR1 is LNHNV and CDR2 is YYDKDF (reference sequence). The CDR3 protein is CATSPKFGGEEKLFF. In DNA, the CDR3 is TGTGCCACCAGCCCAAAATTTGGAGGTGAAGAAAAACTGTTTTTT. The whole variable domain, filled in from reference TRBV15 and TRBJ1-4, reads DAMVIQNPRYQVTQFGKPVTLSCSQTLNHNVMYWYQQKSSQAPKLLFHYYDKDFNNEADTPDNFQSRRPNTSFCFLDIRSPGLGDTAMYLCATSPKFGGEEKLFFGSGTQLSVL.

V is TRBV12-3 or TRBV12-4 and J is TRBJ2-7, with D hard to call. V was cut by 5 bases and J by 6 bases, with 11 bases left in between. This CDR3 is 12 amino acids long. CDR3 nucleotide sequence: TGTGCCAGCAGTCCCGTTAGAGGCGAGCAGTACTTC. Residues: CASSPVRGEQYF.

The chain uses TRBV4-3 and TRBJ1-6; 7 nucleotides line up with TRBD1. The germline V gene encodes CDR1 LGHNA and CDR2 YSLEER. The CDR3 spans 18 residues. The J segment lost 7 bases and the V segment lost 0 bases, leaving 12 bases of the junction unmatched. The DNA for the CDR3 is TGCGCCAGCAGCCAAGAGAATATAATGACAGGGATCAATTCACCCCTCCACTTT. Residues: CASSQENIMTGINSPLHF.

The J gene is TRBJ1-2, the V gene TRBV10-3, with 12 bases aligning to TRBD1. The junction had 9 bases not matched to a gene; V was cut back by 0 bases and J by 7 bases. The CDR3 runs 17 residues. Germline V gene sequence: CDR1 ENHRY, CDR2 SYGVKD. CDR3 amino acids: CAISESGPGQGAFGYTF. The CDR3 bases are TGTGCCATCAGTGAGTCAGGCCCGGGACAGGGGGCGTTTGGCTACACCTTC.

This clone came up a few times. The V and J genes are TRBV15 and TRBJ2-7; D possibly corresponds to TRBD1 (5 bases). The CDR3 sequence is 12 residues long. Germline V gene lookup returns CDR1 LNHNV and CDR2 YYDKDF (reference sequence). V was trimmed by 0 bases and J by 7 bases, leaving 7 bases between them. CDR3 nucleotides: TGTGCCACCAGCAGAGACCGGACAGAGCAGTACTTC. Its protein is CATSRDRTEQYF.

The chain joins TRBV19 to TRBJ1-5; 9 nucleotides line up with TRBD1. This CDR3 has 16 residues. Germline V CDR1 and CDR2: LNHDA, SQIVND (reference sequence). After removal of 3 bases from V and 6 bases from J, the junction contained 9 bases not matched to a gene. The CDR3 bases are TGTGCCAGTAGTATTTCCGGGACAGGGAATGGTCAGCCCCAGCATTTT. It specifies CASSISGTGNGQPQHF.

This sequence joins TRBV7-9 and TRBJ1-2, with TRBD1 matching over 9 bases. CDR3 size: 18 residues. Germline loops: CDR1 SEHNR, CDR2 FQNEAQ (reference sequence). The V segment lost 5 bases and the J segment 4 bases; nucleotides outside the gene matches: 17. The CDR3 nucleotides read TGTGCCAGCAGCCTCGACGGGATGGGACAGGGCAAGACCTATGGCTACACCTTC. The encoded protein is CASSLDGMGQGKTYGYTF.

This chain connects TRBV29-1 to TRBJ1-2; the D gene is possibly TRBD1 (6 bases). The V gene's germline CDR1 is SQVTM and CDR2 ANQGSEA. V lost 3 bases to trimming and J lost 8 bases, with 19 bases between them. This CDR3 contains 14 residues. In DNA, the CDR3 is TGCAGCGTTGATAATAACCAGGCCCAGGGGGGCTACACCTTC. Its translation: CSVDNNQAQGGYTF.

The chain recombines TRBV9 with TRBJ1-2; 7 bases line up with TRBD1. V was clipped by 3 bases and J by 4 bases; unmatched bases: 3. The CDR3 is 13 amino acids. In germline, CDR1 is SGDLS, CDR2 YYNGEE. Written as DNA, the CDR3 is TGTGCCAGCAGCGAGGGGGCCAGCTATGGCTACACCTTC. This encodes CASSEGASYGYTF.

The chain is built from TRBV5-6 and TRBJ2-1; 7 nucleotides line up with TRBD2. Germline V gene data show CDR1 as SGHDT and CDR2 as YYEEEE. This CDR3 comprises 15 residues. Unmatched junction bases numbered 0, after V lost 0 bases and J lost 0 bases. The CDR3 here is CASSLGGGSYNEQFF. For the CDR3, the DNA is TGTGCCAGCAGCTTGGGCGGGGGCTCCTACAATGAGCAGTTCTTC.

The chain employs TRBV30 and TRBJ1-4; D gene uncertain. Trimming removed 2 bases from V and 8 bases from J, with 6 bases in between. This CDR3 spans 11 amino acids. Germline values: CDR1 GTSNPN, CDR2 SVGIG (reference sequence). CDR3 DNA sequence: TGTGCCTGGAGTAGAGGCGAAAAACTGTTTTTT. This codes for CAWSRGEKLFF.

The chain carries TRBV5-8 and TRBJ1-4; D unresolved. The germline V gene has CDR1 SGHTS and CDR2 YDEGEE. The CDR3 runs to 15 residues. Between the trimmed V and J ends, which lost 0 bases and 4 bases, there was a span of 10 bases. The CDR3 coding sequence is TGTGCCAGCAGCTTGGGAGGTCAGAATAATGAAAAACTGTTTTTT. It translates to CASSLGGQNNEKLFF.

The count of this clone is one. The rearrangement links TRBV30 to TRBJ2-3, with 12 bases that match TRBD2. J was trimmed by 4 bases and V by 8 bases; bases with no gene match: 19. CDR1 GTSNPN and CDR2 SVGIG come from the germline V gene (reference sequence). This CDR3 has 18 amino acids. The CDR3 region has the DNA TGTGCCGGCCGGGGGGCTAGCGGGGGGGCCCTTGCCCCAGATACGCAGTATTTT. It encodes CAGRGASGGALAPDTQYF.

The V gene is TRBV5-1, the J gene TRBJ1-5; 7 nucleotides align to TRBD1. Trimming cost V 1 base and J 1 base; bases outside gene matches: 2. There are 15 residues in the CDR3. The germline gives CDR1 SGHRS, CDR2 YFSETQ. The chain's CDR3 is CASSLTGDSNQPQHF. The CDR3 DNA is TGCGCCAGCAGCTTGACAGGGGACAGCAATCAGCCCCAGCATTTT.

V gene TRBV5-5 combines with J gene TRBJ2-1; 10 nucleotides line up with TRBD1. Germline values: CDR1 SGHKS, CDR2 YYEKEE (reference sequence). Unmatched junction bases numbered 11, after V lost 2 bases and J lost 9 bases. The CDR3 totals 16 residues. CDR3 coding DNA: TGTGCCAGCAGCTTCAATCGGACAGGGGGAAGGGTTGAGCAGTTCTTC. Its protein is CASSFNRTGGRVEQFF.

The chain links TRBV28 to TRBJ1-5, with TRBD1 identical over 10 bases. The CDR3 covers 15 residues. J gave up 7 bases and V 5 bases, and 8 bases lay outside the gene matches. In germline, CDR1 is MDHEN, CDR2 SYDVKM. The CDR3 protein is CASSRRQGARQPQHF. In DNA, the CDR3 is TGTGCCAGCAGTCGTCGACAGGGGGCGAGGCAGCCCCAGCATTTT.

For this clone: This same CDR3 is encoded by further DNA sequences in the sample. This chain joins TRBV5-4 and TRBJ2-5; D is unresolved. V was shortened by 1 base and J by 1 base, with 5 bases between the two germline ends. The CDR3 loop spans 13 amino acids. Germline-derived CDR1 and CDR2 are SGHNT and YYREEE (reference sequence). CDR3 residues: CASSLPSQETQYF. Written as DNA, the CDR3 is TGTGCCAGCAGCTTGCCTAGCCAAGAGACCCAGTACTTC. Combining the CDR3 with reference TRBV5-4 and TRBJ2-5 gives the whole variable domain ETGVTQSPTHLIKTRGQQVTLRCSSQSGHNTVSWYQQALGQGPQFIFQYYREEENGRGNFPPRFSGLQFPNYSSELNVNALELDDSALYLCASSLPSQETQYFGPGTRLLVL.